The clone carrying this TCR beta chain was seen a few times. Antigen unknown. Clones were sequenced by immunoSEQ multiplex PCR, and TCRdb holds only the in-frame ones, with some missing. Of roughly 34,000 clones in the sample, 80% to 85% were seen once. Time point noted: week 47, end of study. One vaccine dose held 300 ug of mutant IDH1 20-mer peptide and came with topical imiquimod. The donors' diagnosis was new WHO grade 3 or 4 astrocytoma that was IDH1-mutant and ATRX-lost. These data originate in a study of a mutant IDH1 vaccine in newly diagnosed glioma. Overall study: Vaccines were first given 4-6 weeks after radiotherapy alone, or with temozolomide cycles. Those enrolled had earlier been treated with radiotherapy, temozolomide, or both, mostly both.

After removal of 0 bases from V and 6 bases from J, the junction contained 11 bases not matched to a gene. CDR3 length equals 15 residues. In germline, CDR1 is GTSNPN, CDR2 SVGIG (reference sequence). Points from the study as a whole: Patients mounted vaccine-induced immune responses in roughly 93% of cases.

The material sequenced was PBMCs, taken from a glioma patient whose treatment included an IDH1 peptide vaccine. The chain recombines TRBV30 with TRBJ2-7; the match to TRBD1 covers 7 bases. The TCR originated in a man in his thirties or forties with glioma. CDR3 protein: CAWSVTSGGRGEQYF. The CDR3 DNA is TGTGCCTGGAGTGTAACCTCAGGGGGACGAGGCGAGCAGTACTTC. The complete variable domain, with remaining parts taken from reference TRBV30 and TRBJ2-7, reads SQTIHQWPATLVQPVGSPLSLECTVEGTSNPNLYWYRQAAGRGLQLLFYSVGIGQISSEVPQNLSASRPQDRQFILSSKKLLLSDSGFYLCAWSVTSGGRGEQYFGPGTRLTVT.